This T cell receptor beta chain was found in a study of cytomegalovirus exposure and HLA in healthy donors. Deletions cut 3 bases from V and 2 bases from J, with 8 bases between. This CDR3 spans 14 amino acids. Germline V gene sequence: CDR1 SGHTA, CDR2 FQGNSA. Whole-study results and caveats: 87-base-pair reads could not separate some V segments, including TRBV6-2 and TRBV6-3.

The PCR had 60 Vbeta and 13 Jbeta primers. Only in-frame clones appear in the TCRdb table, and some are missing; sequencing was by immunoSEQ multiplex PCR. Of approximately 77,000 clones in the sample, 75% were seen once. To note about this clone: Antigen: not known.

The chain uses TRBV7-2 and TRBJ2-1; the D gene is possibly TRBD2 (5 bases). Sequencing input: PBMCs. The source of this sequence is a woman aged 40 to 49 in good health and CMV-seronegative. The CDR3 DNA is TGTGCCAGCAGCTTCGCCGGGACCTACAATGAGCAGTTCTTC. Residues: CASSFAGTYNEQFF. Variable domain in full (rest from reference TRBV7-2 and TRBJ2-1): GAGVSQSPSNKVTEKGKDVELRCDPISGHTALYWYRQSLGQGLEFLIYFQGNSAPDKSGLPSDRFSAERTGGSVSTLTIQRTQQEDSAVYLCASSFAGTYNEQFFGPGTRLTVL.